The count of the clone carrying this TCR beta chain is one. The junction had 8 bases not matched to a gene; V was cut back by 5 bases and J by 5 bases. Germline V lookup: CDR1 SGHNT, CDR2 YENEEA. This CDR3 comprises 15 residues. These data originate in a study of identical twins. TCRdb independently ran MiXCR on the 5' RACE reads; one entry per CDR3 protein. The table shows about 570,000 distinct CDR3 sequences, with roughly 9.9% occurring only once. This sample was also put to use in a study of yellow fever vaccine responses in identical twins.

The clonotype comes from a young woman in good health. The chain links TRBV11-3 to TRBJ2-5, with 10 bases aligning to TRBD2. Input material: PBMCs. This CDR3 reads CASSPGTSVTETQYF. The DNA for the CDR3 is TGTGCCAGCAGCCCCGGGACTAGCGTCACGGAGACCCAGTACTTC.